The clone carrying this T cell receptor (beta chain) was seen only a few times. Its specificity is not known. The sample originates from a study of cytomegalovirus exposure and HLA in healthy donors. On the study more broadly: The use of the same platform for the 95 to 150 validation repertoires and the 600 to 700 first-cohort repertoires was reported by a later analysis. Study results and limitations: Most TCR sequences showed up rarely, but some public TCRs showed up in many donors. CMV antigen specificity of three CMV-associated chains was confirmed in vitro. A later analysis found first-cohort TCR clusters tended to co-occur in the 95 to 150 validation repertoires.

TCRdb keeps only in-frame clones here, not all; method: immunoSEQ multiplex PCR. The sample shows some 170,000 clones, 70% to 90% of them seen only once. The CDR3 contains 15 residues. Germline V lookup: CDR1 MNHNS, CDR2 SASEGT. The ends were cut back, 3 bases at V and 0 bases at J, with 12 bases in the middle. This rearrangement joins TRBV6-1 to TRBJ2-7; D possibly uses TRBD1 or TRBD2 (5 bases each). The source is a young woman in good health and CMV-seronegative. Source material: PBMCs. CDR3 protein: CASSDTPGTSYEQYF. For the CDR3, the DNA is TGTGCCAGCAGTGACACGCCCGGGACCTCCTACGAGCAGTACTTC.